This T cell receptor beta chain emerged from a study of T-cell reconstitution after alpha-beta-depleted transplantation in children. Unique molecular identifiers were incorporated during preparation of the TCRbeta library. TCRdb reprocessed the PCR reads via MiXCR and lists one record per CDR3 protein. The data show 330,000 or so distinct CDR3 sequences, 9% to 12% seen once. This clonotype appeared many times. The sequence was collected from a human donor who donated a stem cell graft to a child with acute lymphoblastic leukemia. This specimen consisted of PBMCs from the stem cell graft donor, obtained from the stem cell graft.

The CDR3 loop reads CASSLGGIRNEQFF. The DNA of the CDR3 is TGTGCCAGCAGCTTAGGCGGGATTAGGAATGAGCAGTTCTTC. J is TRBJ2-1 and V is TRBV7-6; the D gene is possibly TRBD2 (6 bases). The CDR3 spans 14 residues. The V end was cut by 1 base, the J end by 7 bases, with 11 bases between. Germline CDR1 is SGHVS and CDR2 is FNYEAQ.